Sequencing of this T cell receptor beta chain was carried out in a study of chemoradiotherapy in HPV16-positive cancers. Study outcomes and limitations: Candidate HPV-specific clones and E7-related TCR motifs grew in tumor during treatment.

Per germline, CDR1 MNHNS and CDR2 SASEGT. This CDR3 has 14 amino acids. V was pared by 6 bases and J by 2 bases, with 10 bases between. Over chemoradiotherapy, repertoires were sampled more than once. This clone showed up just once. Its antigen is not identified. Clones were sequenced by immunoSEQ multiplex PCR, and TCRdb holds only the in-frame ones, with some missing. In the table there are approximately 23,000 clones, around two thirds of which are singletons. This chain connects TRBV6-1 to TRBJ2-2; D might be TRBD1 (5 bases). The TCR originated in a human donor with HPV-associated anogenital cancer. The biological material was taken from a patient who underwent chemoradiotherapy. The CDR3 sequence is CASRRQLNTGELFF. CDR3 in DNA: TGTGCCAGCAGAAGACAGCTTAACACCGGGGAGCTGTTTTTT.